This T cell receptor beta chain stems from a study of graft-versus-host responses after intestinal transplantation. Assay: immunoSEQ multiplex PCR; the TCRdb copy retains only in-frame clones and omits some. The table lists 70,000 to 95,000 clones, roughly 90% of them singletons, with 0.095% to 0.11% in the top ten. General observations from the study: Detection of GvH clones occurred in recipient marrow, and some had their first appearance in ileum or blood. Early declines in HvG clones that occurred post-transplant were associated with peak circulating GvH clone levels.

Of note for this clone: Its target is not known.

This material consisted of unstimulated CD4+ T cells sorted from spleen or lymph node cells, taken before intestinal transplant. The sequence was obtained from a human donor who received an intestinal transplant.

CDR3: CASSSTGDLLSYEQYF. CDR3 in DNA: TGCGCCAGCAGCAGCACAGGGGACTTACTCTCCTACGAGCAGTACTTC. The chain is built from TRBV5-1 and TRBJ2-7, with D tentatively TRBD1 (7 bases). V lost 4 bases and J 0 bases, leaving 17 bases between the germline ends. In germline, CDR1 is SGHRS, CDR2 YFSETQ. CDR3 length equals 16 residues.